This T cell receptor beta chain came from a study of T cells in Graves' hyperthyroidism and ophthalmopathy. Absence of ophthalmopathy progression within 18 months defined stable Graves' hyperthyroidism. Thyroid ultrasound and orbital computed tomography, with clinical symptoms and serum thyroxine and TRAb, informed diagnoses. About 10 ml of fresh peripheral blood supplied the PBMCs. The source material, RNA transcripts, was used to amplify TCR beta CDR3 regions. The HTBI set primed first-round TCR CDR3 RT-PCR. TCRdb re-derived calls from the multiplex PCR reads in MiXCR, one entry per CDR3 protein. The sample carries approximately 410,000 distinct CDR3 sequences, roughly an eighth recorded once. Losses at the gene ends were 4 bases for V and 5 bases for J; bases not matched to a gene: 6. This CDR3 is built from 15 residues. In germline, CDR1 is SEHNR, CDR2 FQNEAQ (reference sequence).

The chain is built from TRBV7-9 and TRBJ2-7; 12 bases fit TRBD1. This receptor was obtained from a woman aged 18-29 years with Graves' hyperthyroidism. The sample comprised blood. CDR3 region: CASSSAGTGGDEQYF. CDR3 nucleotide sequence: TGTGCCAGCAGCTCTGCCGGGACAGGGGGCGACGAGCAGTACTTC.